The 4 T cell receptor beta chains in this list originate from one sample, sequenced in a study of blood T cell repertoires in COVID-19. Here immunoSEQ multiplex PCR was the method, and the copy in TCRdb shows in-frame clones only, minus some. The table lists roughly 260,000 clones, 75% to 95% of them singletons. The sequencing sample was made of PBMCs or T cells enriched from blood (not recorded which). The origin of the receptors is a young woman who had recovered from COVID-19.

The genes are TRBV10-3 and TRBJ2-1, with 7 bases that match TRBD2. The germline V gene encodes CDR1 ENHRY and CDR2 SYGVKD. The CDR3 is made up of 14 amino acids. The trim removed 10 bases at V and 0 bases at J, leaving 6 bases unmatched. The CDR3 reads CATAKRGSYNEQFF. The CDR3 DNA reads TGTGCCACCGCGAAGCGGGGCTCCTACAATGAGCAGTTCTTC.

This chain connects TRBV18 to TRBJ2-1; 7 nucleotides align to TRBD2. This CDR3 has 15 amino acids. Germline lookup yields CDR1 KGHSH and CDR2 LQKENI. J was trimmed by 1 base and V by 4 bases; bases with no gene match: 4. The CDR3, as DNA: TGTGCCAGCTCACTGCGGGAGCGGTCCTACAATGAGCAGTTCTTC. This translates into CASSLRERSYNEQFF.

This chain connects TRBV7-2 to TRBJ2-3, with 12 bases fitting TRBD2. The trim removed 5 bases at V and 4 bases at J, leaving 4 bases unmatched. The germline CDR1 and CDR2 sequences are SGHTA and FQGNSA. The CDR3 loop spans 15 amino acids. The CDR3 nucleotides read TGTGCCAGCAGCGAGACTAGCGGGGGCTCAGATACGCAGTATTTT. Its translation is CASSETSGGSDTQYF.

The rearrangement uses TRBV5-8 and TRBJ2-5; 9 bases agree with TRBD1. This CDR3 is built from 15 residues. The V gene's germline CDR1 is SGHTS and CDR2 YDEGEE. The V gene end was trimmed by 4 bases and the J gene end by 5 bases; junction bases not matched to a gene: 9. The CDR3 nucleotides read TGTGCCAGCAGCCCGGGACAGGGACCCCCCGAGACCCAGTACTTC. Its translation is CASSPGQGPPETQYF.